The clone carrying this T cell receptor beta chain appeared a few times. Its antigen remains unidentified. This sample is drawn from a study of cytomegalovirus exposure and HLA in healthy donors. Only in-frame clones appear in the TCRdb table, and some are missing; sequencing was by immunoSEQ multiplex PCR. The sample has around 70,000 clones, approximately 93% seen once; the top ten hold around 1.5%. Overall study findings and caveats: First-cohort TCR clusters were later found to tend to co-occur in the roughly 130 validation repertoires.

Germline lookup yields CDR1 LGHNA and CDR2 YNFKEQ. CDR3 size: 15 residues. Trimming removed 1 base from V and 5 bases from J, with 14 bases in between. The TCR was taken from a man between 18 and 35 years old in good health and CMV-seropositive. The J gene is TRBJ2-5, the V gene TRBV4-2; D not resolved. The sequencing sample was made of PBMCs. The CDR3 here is CASSQGGSSLETQYF. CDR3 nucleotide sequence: TGTGCCAGCAGCCAAGGAGGCAGTAGTCTGGAGACCCAGTACTTC.